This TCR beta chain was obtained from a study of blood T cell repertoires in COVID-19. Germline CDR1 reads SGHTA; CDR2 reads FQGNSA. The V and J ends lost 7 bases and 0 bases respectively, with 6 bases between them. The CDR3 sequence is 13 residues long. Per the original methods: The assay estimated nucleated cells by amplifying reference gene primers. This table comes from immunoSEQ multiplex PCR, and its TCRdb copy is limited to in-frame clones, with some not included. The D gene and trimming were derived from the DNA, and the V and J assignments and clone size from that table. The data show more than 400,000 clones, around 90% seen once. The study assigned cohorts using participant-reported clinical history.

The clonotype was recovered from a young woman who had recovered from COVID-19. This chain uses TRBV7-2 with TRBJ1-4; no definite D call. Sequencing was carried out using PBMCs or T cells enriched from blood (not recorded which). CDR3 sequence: CASKPATNEKLFF. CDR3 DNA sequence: TGTGCCAGCAAGCCTGCAACTAATGAAAAACTGTTTTTT. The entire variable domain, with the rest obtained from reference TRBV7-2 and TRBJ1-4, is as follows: GAGVSQSPSNKVTEKGKDVELRCDPISGHTALYWYRQSLGQGLEFLIYFQGNSAPDKSGLPSDRFSAERTGGSVSTLTIQRTQQEDSAVYLCASKPATNEKLFFGSGTQLSVL.